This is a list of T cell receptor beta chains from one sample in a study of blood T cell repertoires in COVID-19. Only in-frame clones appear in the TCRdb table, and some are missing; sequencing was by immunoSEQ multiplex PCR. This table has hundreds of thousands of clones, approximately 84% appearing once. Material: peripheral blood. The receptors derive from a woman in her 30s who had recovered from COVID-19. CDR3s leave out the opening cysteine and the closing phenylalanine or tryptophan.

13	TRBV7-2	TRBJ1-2	ASSLGAGGSYGYT
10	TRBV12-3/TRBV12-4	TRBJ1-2	ASSLKGHGYT
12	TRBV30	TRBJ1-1	AWSVTGSNTEAF
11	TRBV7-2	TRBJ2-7	ASSLVVRSEQY
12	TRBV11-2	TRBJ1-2	ASSPEGQGTGYT
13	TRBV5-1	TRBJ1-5	ASRRVTGSNQPQH
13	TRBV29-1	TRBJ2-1	SVGRWGASYNEQF
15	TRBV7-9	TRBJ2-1	ASSFRGLAGSRDEQF
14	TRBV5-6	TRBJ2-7	ASSLSGTPTTREQY
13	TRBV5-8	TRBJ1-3	ASSLFRRSGNTIY
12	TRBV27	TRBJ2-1	ATIQLVPFHEQF
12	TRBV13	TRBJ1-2	ASTAGTGGYGYT
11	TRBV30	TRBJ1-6	AWSKGAAFGLH
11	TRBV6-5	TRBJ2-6	ATGGSGANVLT
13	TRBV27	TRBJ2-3	ASSLNGRAGDTQY
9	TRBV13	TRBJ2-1	ASSRQDEQF
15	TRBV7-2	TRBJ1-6	ASSLLDRGSYNSPLH
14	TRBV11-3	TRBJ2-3	ASSLGQGGPTDTQY
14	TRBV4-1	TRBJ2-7	ASSQPLAGGTYEQY
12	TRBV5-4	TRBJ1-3	ASSLFGDTLKRH
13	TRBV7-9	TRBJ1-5	ASSFGQAGLQPQH
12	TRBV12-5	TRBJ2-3	ASGLILATDTQY
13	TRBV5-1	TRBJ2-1	ASSFRLIGYNEQF
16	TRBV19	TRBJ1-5	ASSIGARGGYSNQPQH
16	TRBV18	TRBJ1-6	ASSPEIQGKGSNSPLH
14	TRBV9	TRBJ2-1	ASSVRRAGGVNEQF
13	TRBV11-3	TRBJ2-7	ASSPTGLAGAEQY
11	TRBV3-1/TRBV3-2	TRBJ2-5	ASSHREQETQY
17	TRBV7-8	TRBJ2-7	ASSSGVPTSALNLYEQY
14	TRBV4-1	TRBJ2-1	ASSQDGGRADNEQF
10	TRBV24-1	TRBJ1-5	ATSQGNQPQH
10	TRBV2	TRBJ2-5	ASGAVKETQY
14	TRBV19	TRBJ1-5	ASSIIRGKIYQPQH
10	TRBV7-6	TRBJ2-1	ASSPGGNEQF
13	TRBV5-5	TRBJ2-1	ASSTTSGTYNEQF
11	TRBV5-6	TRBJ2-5	ASGAMRSETQY
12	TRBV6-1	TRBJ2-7	ASSEVLAGHEQY
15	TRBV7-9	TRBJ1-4	ASSLGGWTGEREKLF
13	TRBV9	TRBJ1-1	ASSSSGTLNTEAF
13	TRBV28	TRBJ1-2	ASSLVQDLGYGYT
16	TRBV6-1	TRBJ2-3	ASSEALLAGGATDTQY
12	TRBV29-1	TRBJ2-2	SADRGLNTGELF
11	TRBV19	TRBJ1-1	ASKAGMNTEAF
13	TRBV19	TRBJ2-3	ASSSRDRAEDTQY
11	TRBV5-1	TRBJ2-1	ASSLIADNEQF
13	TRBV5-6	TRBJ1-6	ASSPPGQKNSPLH
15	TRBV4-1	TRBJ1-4	ASSQLSLVATNEKLF
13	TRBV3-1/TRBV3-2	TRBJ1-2	ASSQNFGAVDGYT
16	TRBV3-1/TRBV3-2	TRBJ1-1	ASSQGLLVGRQDTEAF
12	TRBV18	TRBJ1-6	ASTRDSQNSPLH
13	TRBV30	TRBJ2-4	ACSGQAVAKNIQY
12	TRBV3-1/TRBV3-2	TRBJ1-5	ASSQEQGNQPQH
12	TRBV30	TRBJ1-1	AWSVLAATTEAF
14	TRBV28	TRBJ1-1	ASTPLGQGMNTEAF
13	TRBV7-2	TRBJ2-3	ASSLVAGAPDTQY
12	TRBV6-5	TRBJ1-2	ASSYQGGLYGYT
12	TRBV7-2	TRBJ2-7	ASSLQGAGTEQY